What follows are 6 T cell receptor beta chains derived from one specimen sequenced in a study of cytomegalovirus exposure and HLA in healthy donors. The study ran its PCR with 60 Vbeta and 13 Jbeta primers. Sequencing used immunoSEQ multiplex PCR; TCRdb keeps in-frame clones, though not all of them. The sample holds 130,000 or so clones; 74% are singletons and the top ten take approximately 7%. The sample taken for sequencing was PBMCs. The receptors stem from a man aged 35-49 years in good health and CMV-seropositive.

This chain connects TRBV13 to TRBJ2-5; maybe TRBD2 (6 bases). Germline CDR1 reads PRHDT; CDR2 reads FYEKMQ (reference sequence). Between the trimmed V and J ends, which lost 5 bases and 1 base, there was a span of 11 bases. The CDR3 covers 14 residues. The CDR3 protein is CASSRAGIQETQYF. In DNA, the CDR3 is TGTGCCAGCAGCCGGGCGGGGATCCAAGAGACCCAGTACTTC.

The genes are TRBV7-9 and TRBJ2-2, with 9 bases identical to TRBD2. Germline loops: CDR1 SEHNR, CDR2 FQNEAQ (reference sequence). CDR3 length: 15 residues. V dropped 0 bases and J dropped 4; count of bases not matched to a gene: 0. The CDR3 region has the DNA TGTGCCAGCAGCTTAGCGGGACTAGCCACCGGGGAGCTGTTTTTT. This sequence encodes CASSLAGLATGELFF.

The genes are TRBV5-1 and TRBJ2-5; the match to TRBD2 covers 7 bases. CDR1 and CDR2 from the germline V gene are SGHRS and YFSETQ. The junction had 12 bases not matched to a gene; V was cut back by 6 bases and J by 1 base. There are 16 residues in the CDR3. CDR3 nucleotide sequence: TGCGCCAGCAATGAGGTAGTAGCGGGTATCCAAGAGACCCAGTACTTC. Its protein product is CASNEVVAGIQETQYF.

The gene calls are TRBV6-5 and TRBJ2-2, with 10 bases aligning to TRBD1. V trimming: 2 bases; J trimming: 4 bases; junction bases outside the gene matches: 4. This CDR3 has 16 residues. The germline gives CDR1 MNHEY, CDR2 SVGAGI. The CDR3 DNA sequence: TGTGCCAGCAGTTACAGACAGGGGGCTAGCACCGGGGAGCTGTTTTTT. Amino acid sequence: CASSYRQGASTGELFF.

In its sample, this clone was seen once. V gene TRBV28 combines with J gene TRBJ2-2, with D possibly TRBD1 on 5 matching bases. V lost 7 bases and J lost 6, with 21 bases in between. The germline V gene encodes CDR1 MDHEN and CDR2 SYDVKM. The CDR3 contains 16 residues. In DNA form, the CDR3 reads TGTGCCAGCACCCCCCCTGGACACGATTCGCCCGGGGAGCTGTTTTTT. As protein: CASTPPGHDSPGELFF.

The chain couples TRBV25-1 to TRBJ2-7; possible D gene TRBD2, 5 bases. Germline values: CDR1 MGHDK, CDR2 SYGVNS. The V and J ends lost 4 bases and 7 bases respectively, with 17 bases between them. This CDR3 region has 14 residues. As DNA, the CDR3 is TGTGCCAGCAGTGTAGACACGCCGACGGGGGAGCAGTACTTC. Residues: CASSVDTPTGEQYF.